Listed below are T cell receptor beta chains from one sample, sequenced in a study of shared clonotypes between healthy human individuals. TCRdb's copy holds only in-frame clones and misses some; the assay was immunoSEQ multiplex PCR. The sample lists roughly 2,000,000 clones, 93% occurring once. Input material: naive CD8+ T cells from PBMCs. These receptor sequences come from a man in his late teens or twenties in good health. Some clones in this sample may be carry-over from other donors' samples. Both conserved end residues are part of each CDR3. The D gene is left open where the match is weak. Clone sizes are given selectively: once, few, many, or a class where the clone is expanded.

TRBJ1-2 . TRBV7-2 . CASSHDMRNYGYTF TGTGCCAGCAGCCATGACATGCGGAACTATGGCTACACCTTC
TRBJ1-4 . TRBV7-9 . CASSLVGGANEKLFF TGTGCCAGCAGCTTAGTTGGGGGGGCAAATGAAAAACTGTTTTTT
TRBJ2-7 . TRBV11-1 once CASSVRGSPVYEQYF TGTGCCAGCAGCGTCCGGGGTTCCCCCGTCTACGAGCAGTACTTC
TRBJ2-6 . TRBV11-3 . CASSLGGYSGANVLTF TGTGCCAGCAGCCTCGGGGGTTACTCTGGGGCCAACGTCCTGACTTTC
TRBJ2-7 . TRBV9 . CASSSGPSEQYF TGTGCCAGCAGCTCGGGTCCGAGTGAGCAGTACTTC
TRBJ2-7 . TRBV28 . CASSPRSITPYEQYF TGTGCCAGCAGCCCAAGGAGTATAACGCCCTACGAGCAGTACTTC
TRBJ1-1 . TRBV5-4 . CASSLPRVGKLSPDTEAFF TGTGCCAGCAGCTTGCCCCGGGTAGGGAAACTTTCGCCGGACACTGAAGCTTTCTTT
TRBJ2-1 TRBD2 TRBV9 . CASSPTSGSDEQFF TGTGCCAGCAGCCCGACTAGCGGGAGCGATGAGCAGTTCTTC
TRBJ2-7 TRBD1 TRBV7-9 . CASSSATGGSSYEQYF TGTGCCAGCAGCTCAGCTACAGGGGGTAGCTCCTACGAGCAGTACTTC
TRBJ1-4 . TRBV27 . CASTPGFNEKLFF TGTGCCAGCACCCCGGGTTTTAATGAAAAACTGTTTTTT
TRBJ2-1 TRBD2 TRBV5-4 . CASSLGAKREGPYNEQFF TGTGCCAGCAGCTTGGGAGCGAAGCGGGAGGGACCCTACAATGAGCAGTTCTTC
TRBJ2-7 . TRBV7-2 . CASSLDGRPYEQYF TGTGCCAGCAGCTTAGACGGACGGCCCTACGAGCAGTACTTC
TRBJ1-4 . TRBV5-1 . CASNTLPAYEKLFF TGCGCCAGCAACACGCTGCCAGCTTATGAAAAACTGTTTTTT
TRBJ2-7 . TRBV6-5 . CASSWSSSLGEQYF TGTGCCAGCAGTTGGAGCTCCTCCCTGGGGGAGCAGTACTTC
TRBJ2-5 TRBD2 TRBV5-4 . CASSWGGGLADQETQYF TGTGCCAGCAGCTGGGGGGGCGGACTAGCGGACCAAGAGACCCAGTACTTC
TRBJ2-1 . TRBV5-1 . CASSLAERVHEQFF TGCGCCAGCAGCTTGGCCGAGCGAGTGCATGAGCAGTTCTTC
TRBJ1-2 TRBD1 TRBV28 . CASSFQGDYGGYTF TGTGCCAGCAGTTTTCAGGGGGACTATGGTGGCTACACCTTC
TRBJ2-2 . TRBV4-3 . CASSQEPHKNTGELFF TGCGCCAGCAGCCAAGAACCTCACAAGAACACCGGGGAGCTGTTTTTT
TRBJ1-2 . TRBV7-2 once CASSLEFWSVDRGYTF TGTGCCAGCAGCTTAGAGTTCTGGAGCGTTGATAGGGGCTACACCTTC
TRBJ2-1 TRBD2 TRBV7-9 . CASSFRLAGGYDSEQFF TGTGCCAGCAGCTTTCGACTAGCGGGAGGGTACGATAGTGAGCAGTTCTTC
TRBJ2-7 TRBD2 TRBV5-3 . CARRPASSGSYYEQYF TGTGCCAGAAGGCCCGCCTCTAGCGGGAGTTATTACGAGCAGTACTTC
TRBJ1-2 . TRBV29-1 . CSTDSGRGMSNYGYTF TGCAGCACCGACAGCGGCAGGGGTATGTCTAACTATGGCTACACCTTC
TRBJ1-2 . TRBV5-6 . CASSLSGSWDGYTF TGTGCCAGCAGCTTGAGCGGCAGCTGGGATGGCTACACCTTC
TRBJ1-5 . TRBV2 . CASSETARGSNQPQHF TGTGCCAGCAGTGAAACTGCACGGGGGAGCAATCAGCCCCAGCATTTT
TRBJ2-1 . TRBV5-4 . CASSLAMGNEQFF TGTGCCAGCAGCTTGGCTATGGGGAATGAGCAGTTCTTC
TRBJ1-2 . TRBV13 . CASSPPLEVGRIGYTF TGTGCCAGCAGCCCCCCCCTCGAGGTTGGACGGATTGGCTACACCTTC
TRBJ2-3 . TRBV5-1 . CASSFGTRALTDTQYF TGCGCCAGCAGCTTCGGGACTCGGGCCCTCACAGATACGCAGTATTTT
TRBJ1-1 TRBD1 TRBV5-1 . CASSPGQGGTEAFF TGCGCCAGCAGCCCAGGACAGGGAGGCACTGAAGCTTTCTTT
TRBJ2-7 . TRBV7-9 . CASSLAAGIDSYEQYF TGTGCCAGCAGCTTAGCGGCCGGGATAGACTCCTACGAGCAGTACTTC
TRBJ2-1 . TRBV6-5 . CASRQGTYSYNEQFF TGTGCCAGCAGGCAAGGGACTTATTCCTACAATGAGCAGTTCTTC
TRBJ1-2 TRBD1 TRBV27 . CASSPDRRYGYTF TGTGCCAGCAGTCCGGACAGGCGCTATGGCTACACCTTC
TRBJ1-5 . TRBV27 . CASSLSANQPQHF TGTGCCAGCAGTTTATCAGCAAATCAGCCCCAGCATTTT
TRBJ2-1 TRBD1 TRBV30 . CAWSLPGQGANEQFF TGTGCCTGGAGTCTACCGGGACAGGGGGCCAATGAGCAGTTCTTC
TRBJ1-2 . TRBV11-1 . CASSSRTGYGYTF TGTGCCAGCAGCTCACGTACTGGCTATGGCTACACCTTC
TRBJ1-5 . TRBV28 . CASSLLRQGNQPQHF TGTGCCAGCAGTTTACTGAGACAGGGCAATCAGCCCCAGCATTTT
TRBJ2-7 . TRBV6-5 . CASRGSTYEQYF TGTGCCAGCAGGGGGTCAACCTACGAGCAGTACTTC
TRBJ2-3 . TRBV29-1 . CSVEVGGVGVDTQYF TGCAGCGTTGAAGTTGGCGGGGTGGGAGTAGATACGCAGTATTTT